The 5 T cell receptor beta chains below all came from one sample that was sequenced in a study of blood T cell repertoires in COVID-19. Generated by immunoSEQ multiplex PCR, the TCRdb table keeps only in-frame clones and is missing some. The sample lists around 78,000 clones; approximately 90% were seen once. The sample taken for sequencing was PBMCs or T cells enriched from blood (not recorded which). The receptor source for this set is a woman aged 45 to 65 with acute COVID-19.

The rearrangement uses TRBV7-2 and TRBJ2-7, with 11 bases aligning to TRBD2. The CDR3 covers 17 residues. V shed 4 bases, J shed 4 bases, and the junction held 12 bases outside the gene matches. Germline CDR1 SGHTA, CDR2 FQGNSA. The CDR3 DNA follows: TGTGCCAGCAGCTACGGGGGGACTAGCGGCACCACTTACGAGCAGTACTTC. It yields the protein CASSYGGTSGTTYEQYF.

The rearrangement uses TRBV5-4 and TRBJ1-3, with 7 bases aligning to TRBD1. The trim removed 4 bases at V and 3 bases at J, leaving 4 bases unmatched. The CDR3 contains 14 residues. Per the germline V gene, CDR1 is SGHNT and CDR2 is YYREEE (reference sequence). CDR3 region: CASSRTGDGNTIYF. The DNA of the CDR3 is TGTGCCAGCAGCCGTACAGGGGATGGAAACACCATATATTTT.

The genes are TRBV11-3 and TRBJ1-1; 7 nucleotides match TRBD1. The V gene's germline CDR1 is SGHNT and CDR2 YENEEA. CDR3 size: 14 residues. The V gene end was trimmed by 5 bases and the J gene end by 7 bases; junction bases not matched to a gene: 10. The CDR3 sequence: CASSLGGQGVEAFF. For the CDR3, the DNA is TGTGCCAGCAGCCTCGGGGGCCAGGGGGTTGAAGCTTTCTTT.

This clone was recorded a few times. The chain couples TRBV5-5 to TRBJ1-1; D remains ambiguous. Germline assignment: CDR1 SGHKS and CDR2 YYEKEE (reference sequence). The V and J ends lost 0 bases and 1 base respectively, with 10 bases between them. CDR3 length equals 15 residues. The CDR3 spells CASSLDPRGNTEAFF. The CDR3 DNA is TGTGCCAGCAGCTTGGATCCACGGGGGAACACTGAAGCTTTCTTT.

V usage is TRBV7-6 and J usage is TRBJ1-4; D call uncertain. The CDR3 is made up of 17 amino acids. Between the trimmed V and J ends, which lost 1 base and 3 bases, there was a span of 15 bases. The germline V gene has CDR1 SGHVS and CDR2 FNYEAQ. The CDR3 bases are TGTGCCAGCAGCTTAGAGGTTCTAGGTTACGCTAATGAAAAACTGTTTTTT. Its translation: CASSLEVLGYANEKLFF.